What follows describes a single T cell receptor (beta chain). Its antigen remains unidentified. Noted time point: persistent/refractory GD, antithyroid drugs over 5 years with positive TRAb. Following extraction of RNA from PBMCs, that RNA was used to make the TCR library. Patients were from an endocrinology department in Xi'an, China. The sample comes from a study of regulatory T cells in long-lasting Graves disease. Overall study findings and caveats: Whereas 950 to 1,000 public clonotypes were shared by new patients, persistent patients shared more, at some 2,500. Under persistent disease, TRBV28, TRBJ1-2 and TRBJ2-5 were used preferentially.

Libraries of TCR beta came from iRepertoire HTBI primers plus Arm-PCR of CDR3 regions. Original processing methods: The samples yielded 50 to 80 TRBV and approximately 15 TRBJ segments. One entry per CDR3 protein, called by TCRdb with MiXCR from the multiplex PCR reads. These V and J calls derive from TCRdb rather than the authors' analysis. The sample carries around 300,000 distinct CDR3 sequences, around 21% recorded once. V was pared by 3 bases and J by 3 bases, with 12 bases between. The CDR3 is 14 residues long. Germline lookup yields CDR1 MNHGY and CDR2 SVAAGI. The sample in question was peripheral blood mononuclear cells (PBMCs), obtained when the disease was refractory, from a patient treated with antithyroid drugs. V is TRBV6-9 and J is TRBJ2-7; D is undetermined. The clonotype originates from a female donor with Graves disease. CDR3: CASSYGSRNYEQYF. The DNA of the CDR3 is TGTGCCAGCAGTTACGGTTCCCGCAACTACGAGCAGTACTTC.